A single T cell receptor (beta chain) is shown here with its context. Its antigen is unknown. The entry originates in a study of early T cells in non-severe SARS-CoV-2 infection. Study at large: Sequencing targeted bulk RNA from unsorted whole blood, leaving chains unpaired. General study points: Anti-spike CD8 responses were favored in VDJdb matching, and private and CD4 specificities were missed.

Per germline, CDR1 SNHLY and CDR2 FYNNEI. V was shortened by 4 bases and J by 8 bases, with 14 bases between the two germline ends. The CDR3 length is 13 residues. Attached unique molecular identifiers marked individual cDNA molecules. One entry per CDR3 protein, called by TCRdb with MiXCR from the 5' RACE reads. This sample has tens of thousands of distinct CDR3 sequences; about a tenth occur once, and the top ten carry around 20%. The sequence came from an adult who was a healthcare worker with PCR-confirmed SARS-CoV-2 infection or an uninfected control (not recorded which). The rearrangement uses TRBV2 and TRBJ1-1, with D possibly TRBD1 on 5 matching bases. Sequenced material: whole blood. The CDR3 here is CASSGAGTLEAFF. In DNA, the CDR3 is TGTGCCAGCAGTGGAGCGGGGACGTTAGAAGCTTTCTTT.